One and the same sample provided the 31 T cell receptor beta chains below, sequenced in a study of breast tumors, draining lymph nodes, adjacent tissues. TCRdb processed the multiplex PCR reads anew with MiXCR; each CDR3 protein has one entry. The table has around 25,000 distinct CDR3 sequences, around 23% seen once. Sequencing input: breast tumor tissue. Receptors were obtained from a female donor with breast cancer. Some clones in this sample may be carry-over from other donors' samples.

This clonotype was seen many times. This rearrangement joins TRBV19 to TRBJ2-5, with 7 bases that match TRBD1. The CDR3 spans 14 residues. V was clipped by 6 bases and J by 2 bases; unmatched bases: 6. Germline assignment: CDR1 LNHDA and CDR2 SQIVND (reference sequence). This chain's CDR3 is CASRPSTGQETQYF. In DNA form, the CDR3 reads TGTGCCAGTAGGCCCTCGACAGGGCAAGAGACCCAGTACTTC.

At least ten counts were recorded for this clonotype. V and J are TRBV5-6 and TRBJ2-7; 8 positions agree with TRBD1. Unmatched junction bases numbered 9, after V lost 4 bases and J lost 6 bases. The germline gives CDR1 SGHDT, CDR2 YYEEEE. There are 14 residues in the CDR3. The CDR3 here is CASSPGQGISEQYF. Written as DNA, the CDR3 is TGTGCCAGCAGCCCAGGACAGGGAATAAGCGAGCAGTACTTC. Full variable domain (missing parts from reference TRBV5-6 and TRBJ2-7): DAGVTQSPTHLIKTRGQQVTLRCSPKSGHDTVSWYQQALGQGPQFIFQYYEEEERQRGNFPDRFSGHQFPNYSSELNVNALLLGDSALYLCASSPGQGISEQYFGPGTRLTVT.

In its sample, this clonotype was seen many times. The chain carries TRBV27 and TRBJ1-2, with D tentatively TRBD1 (6 bases). Germline CDR1 and CDR2: MNHEY and SMNVEV (reference sequence). The CDR3 spans 13 residues. V was trimmed by 2 bases and J by 9 bases, leaving 13 bases between them. The CDR3 bases are TGTGCCAGCAGTTTAGGACAGCACGGGAGCTACACCTTC. Its translation is CASSLGQHGSYTF.

The chain combines TRBV19 with TRBJ2-1; TRBD1 aligns across 7 bases. Germline V gene sequence: CDR1 LNHDA, CDR2 SQIVND (reference sequence). This CDR3 region has 12 residues. The V gene end was trimmed by 6 bases and the J gene end by 7 bases; junction bases not matched to a gene: 3. CDR3 sequence reads: CASRETGNEQFF. DNA of the CDR3: TGTGCCAGTAGGGAGACAGGGAATGAGCAGTTCTTC.

The genes are TRBV30 and TRBJ1-6, with D hard to call. CDR1 GTSNPN and CDR2 SVGIG come from the germline V gene (reference sequence). The length of the CDR3 is 14 residues. The germline V and J ends were trimmed by 0 bases and 7 bases, with 10 bases remaining between them. The CDR3 DNA sequence: TGTGCCTGGAGTGTTGTAACAGACAATTCACCCCTCCACTTT. Translating it yields CAWSVVTDNSPLHF.

The chain carries TRBV7-2 and TRBJ1-6; 8 bases map to TRBD1. In germline, CDR1 is SGHTA, CDR2 FQGNSA. This CDR3 comprises 15 residues. V shed 2 bases, J shed 13 bases, and the junction held 10 bases outside the gene matches. This CDR3 reads CASSLSATGAIPLHF. The CDR3 DNA sequence: TGTGCCAGCAGCTTATCAGCGACAGGGGCTATTCCCCTCCACTTT.

This clonotype has only a few counts. J is TRBJ1-1 and V is TRBV12-3 or TRBV12-4; D remains unclear. Trimming stripped 7 bases from V and 3 bases from J, with 18 bases between. The CDR3 has 15 residues. The CDR3 region is CASTLWLGGDTEAFF. Written as DNA, the CDR3 is TGTGCCAGCACCCTATGGTTGGGCGGGGACACTGAAGCTTTCTTT.

The gene calls are TRBV15 and TRBJ2-1, with 10 bases matching TRBD2. Germline V CDR1 and CDR2: LNHNV, YYDKDF (reference sequence). Trimming removed 9 bases from V and 3 bases from J; junction bases left unmatched: 11. The CDR3 runs 16 residues. This CDR3 is CATGTWTSGDYNEQFF. The CDR3 nucleotides are TGTGCCACTGGGACATGGACTAGCGGAGACTACAATGAGCAGTTCTTC. Full variable domain (remainder filled in from reference TRBV15 and TRBJ2-1): DAMVIQNPRYQVTQFGKPVTLSCSQTLNHNVMYWYQQKSSQAPKLLFHYYDKDFNNEADTPDNFQSRRPNTSFCFLDIRSPGLGDTAMYLCATGTWTSGDYNEQFFGPGTRLTVL.

This clonotype was counted at least ten times. The gene calls are TRBV10-3 and TRBJ2-5; 15 bases align to TRBD2. CDR3 length equals 15 residues. J was trimmed by 5 bases and V by 6 bases; bases with no gene match: 4. In germline, CDR1 is ENHRY, CDR2 SYGVKD. CDR3 nucleotide sequence: TGTGCCATCAGACCCGGGACTAGCGGGAGGGAGACCCAGTACTTC. Translation gives CAIRPGTSGRETQYF.

This clonotype was seen repeatedly, ten times or more. This chain joins TRBV11-2 and TRBJ2-3; either TRBD1 or TRBD2 may supply D (6 bases each). This CDR3 has 13 residues. V was shortened by 8 bases and J by 2 bases, with 11 bases between the two germline ends. Germline V gene lookup returns CDR1 SGHAT and CDR2 FQNNGV. The CDR3 here is CASGGTHTDTQYF. CDR3 in DNA: TGTGCCAGCGGGGGGACACACACAGATACGCAGTATTTT.

On this clonotype itself: The junction does not match germline at one end; this may be a read error. V and J are TRBV29-1 and TRBJ2-1; 8 bases line up with TRBD1. Germline CDR1 and CDR2: SQVTM and ANQGSEA. This CDR3 has 13 residues. The CDR3 loop is CSVDTGTGNEQFF. In DNA form, the CDR3 reads TGTAGCGTTGATACCGGGACAGGCAATGAGCAGTTCTTC.

This clonotype is large in the sample. The rearrangement uses TRBV2 and TRBJ1-4; D might be TRBD1 (6 bases). Germline V gene sequence: CDR1 SNHLY, CDR2 FYNNEI. Trimming pared 3 bases from V and 6 bases from J, leaving 14 bases between. The CDR3 has 15 amino acids. CDR3 nucleotide sequence: TGTGCCAGCAGTGAGGAGCCAGGGGTGTATGAAAAACTGTTTTTT. It encodes CASSEEPGVYEKLFF.

The table lists this clonotype with many counts. The V call is TRBV20-1, the J call TRBJ2-7; D perhaps matches TRBD2 (6 bases). CDR3 length: 14 amino acids. Germline CDR1 reads DFQATT; CDR2 reads SNEGSKA (reference sequence). Trimming took 5 bases from V and 0 from J, leaving 14 bases between them. In nucleotides, the CDR3 is TGCAGTGCTGACATACCGGGAGTCTCCTACGAGCAGTACTTC. This codes for CSADIPGVSYEQYF.

This clonotype was seen at least ten times. This may come from a read error, since a much larger clone is one base off. V usage is TRBV4-1 and J usage is TRBJ2-7; D is uncertain. There are 14 residues in the CDR3. Germline lookup yields CDR1 MGHRA and CDR2 YSYEKL. CDR3: CASSRTMSSYEQCF. The CDR3, as DNA: TGCGCCAGCTCCCGGACCATGTCCTCCTACGAGCAGTGCTTC.

The table lists this clonotype with many counts. The chain uses TRBV6-2 or TRBV6-3 and TRBJ2-1, with TRBD1 matching over 7 bases. Germline CDR1 reads MNHEY; CDR2 reads SVGEGT. Trimming cost V 6 bases and J 4 bases; bases outside gene matches: 3. The CDR3 loop spans 13 amino acids. The CDR3 nucleotides are TGTGCCAGCAGACGACAGGGATACAATGAGCAGTTCTTC. It codes for CASRRQGYNEQFF.

The V call is TRBV2, the J call TRBJ1-3, with D possibly being TRBD1 (6 bases). The V and J ends lost 8 bases and 1 base respectively, with 18 bases between them. The V gene's germline CDR1 is SNHLY and CDR2 FYNNEI. There are 16 residues in the CDR3. The CDR3 loop reads CASRGSSQGSGNTIYF. In DNA form, the CDR3 reads TGTGCCAGCCGCGGGAGTTCACAGGGATCTGGAAACACCATATATTTT.

This clonotype has at least ten counts. The rearrangement joins TRBV27 to TRBJ2-7; 15 bases fit TRBD2. The germline gives CDR1 MNHEY, CDR2 SMNVEV (reference sequence). This CDR3 contains 16 residues. Losses at the gene ends were 5 bases for V and 3 bases for J; bases not matched to a gene: 5. The CDR3 protein is CASSPRTSGRVYEQYF. For the CDR3, the DNA is TGTGCCAGCAGTCCCCGGACTAGCGGGAGGGTCTACGAGCAGTACTTC.

At least ten counts were recorded for this clonotype. DNA of the CDR3: TGCGCCAGCAGCTTTACACAGGGGGCAAGCGAGCAGTACTTC. Protein: CASSFTQGASEQYF. The V and J genes are TRBV5-1 and TRBJ2-7; TRBD1 matches 9 bases. The CDR3 runs 14 residues. Germline V gene lookup returns CDR1 SGHRS and CDR2 YFSETQ. V shed 2 bases and J 6 bases; nucleotides not matched to a gene: 6.

The gene calls are TRBV3-1 and TRBJ1-1; D ambiguous. This CDR3 has 12 residues. From germline, CDR1 is LGHDT and CDR2 YNNKEL (reference sequence). V dropped 8 bases and J dropped 0 bases, with 7 bases sitting between them. CDR3 loop: CASGGLNTEAFF. The CDR3 nucleotides are TGTGCCAGCGGTGGCCTGAACACTGAAGCTTTCTTT.

The chain recombines TRBV29-1 with TRBJ2-1; 12 bases are a match to TRBD2. This CDR3 has 15 residues. Trimming removed 7 bases from V and 6 bases from J; junction bases left unmatched: 10. From germline, CDR1 is SQVTM and CDR2 ANQGSEA. CDR3 DNA: TGCAGCGGTAGGGGGACTAGCGGGCACACCAATGAGCAGTTCTTC. It codes for CSGRGTSGHTNEQFF.

Many counts were recorded for this clonotype. The CDR3 DNA is TGTGCCAGCTCTCGACAGGGCACCTATGGCTACACCTTC. This sequence encodes CASSRQGTYGYTF. V gene TRBV18 combines with J gene TRBJ1-2; TRBD1 matches at 7 bases. The length of the CDR3 is 13 residues. The germline CDR1 and CDR2 sequences are KGHSH and LQKENI. The J segment lost 4 bases and the V segment lost 6 bases, leaving 5 bases of the junction unmatched.

This clonotype was seen repeatedly, ten times or more. V gene TRBV7-2 combines with J gene TRBJ1-2; D unclear. Germline loops: CDR1 SGHTA, CDR2 FQGNSA. Trimming removed 2 bases at V and 2 bases at J, with 12 bases between. The CDR3 covers 15 residues. The CDR3 protein is CASSLSVQENYGYTF. In nucleotides, the CDR3 is TGTGCCAGCAGCTTATCAGTGCAGGAAAACTATGGCTACACCTTC.

This clonotype was seen ten or more times. This sequence joins TRBV6-6 and TRBJ1-5; 7 bases agree with TRBD1. The CDR3 contains 16 residues. Trimming took 8 bases from V and 0 from J; bases not matched to a gene: 10. From germline, CDR1 is MNHNY and CDR2 SVGAGI (reference sequence). The CDR3 DNA reads as TGTGCCAGCGGGATCCCCACAGGGGATAGCAATCAGCCCCAGCATTTT. Its translation: CASGIPTGDSNQPQHF.

This clonotype was counted many times. The gene calls are TRBV3-1 and TRBJ2-7; D is unresolved. V was trimmed by 3 bases and J by 5 bases, leaving 5 bases between them. This CDR3 is 11 amino acids long. CDR1 is LGHDT and CDR2 is YNNKEL in the germline V gene (reference sequence). The CDR3 coding sequence is TGTGCCAGCAGCCATTCCCACGAGCAGTACTTC. Translation: CASSHSHEQYF.

This sequence joins TRBV20-1 and TRBJ2-3; 8 nucleotides match TRBD1. The CDR3 spans 16 residues. The V gene's germline CDR1 is DFQATT and CDR2 SNEGSKA (reference sequence). With V trimmed by 0 bases and J by 2 bases, 7 bases remained unmatched. The CDR3 bases are TGCAGTGCTAGAGATCGGGTCAGGGGGCTCACAGATACGCAGTATTTT. It encodes CSARDRVRGLTDTQYF.

The chain carries TRBV20-1 and TRBJ1-1; D is perhaps TRBD1 (6 bases). Between the trimmed V and J ends, which lost 3 bases and 2 bases, there was a span of 7 bases. This CDR3 spans 12 amino acids. The germline CDR1 and CDR2 sequences are DFQATT and SNEGSKA (reference sequence). The CDR3 coding sequence is TGCAGTGCTAGGACAGGCAACACTGAAGCTTTCTTT. Translation: CSARTGNTEAFF.

This clonotype was picked up one time. One base away lies a much larger clone, so this may be a sequencing read error. The J gene is TRBJ2-3, the V gene TRBV28, with a weak D call TRBD1 (5 bases). Near its end, the DNA agrees better with TRBJ1-5, so the J call may be wrong. CDR1 MDHEN and CDR2 SYDVKM come from the germline V gene. The CDR3 covers 14 residues. This chain's CDR3 is CASSPKRRGDTQHF. CDR3 DNA sequence: TGTGCCAGCAGTCCTAAGCGGAGGGGAGATACGCAGCATTTT.

The table lists this clonotype with a count of one. A much larger clone differs by one base, so this may be a read error. The rearrangement links TRBV6-1 to TRBJ1-4; possibly TRBD1 for D (6 bases). The CDR3 has 14 residues. CDR1 MNHNS and CDR2 SASEGT come from the germline V gene. This CDR3 reads CASSDAGGHEKLSF. CDR3 bases: TGTGCCAGCAGTGATGCCGGGGGGCATGAAAAACTGTCTTTT.

This clonotype has at least ten counts. The gene calls are TRBV7-9 and TRBJ2-5, with TRBD1 identical over 7 bases. Germline CDR1 reads SEHNR; CDR2 reads FQNEAQ (reference sequence). Trimming took 5 bases from V and 3 from J; bases not matched to a gene: 6. The CDR3 loop spans 14 amino acids. This chain's CDR3 is CASSDRVGEETQYF. CDR3 in DNA: TGTGCCAGCAGCGACAGGGTTGGAGAAGAGACCCAGTACTTC.

V is TRBV9 and J is TRBJ2-4, with D perhaps TRBD1 (7 bases). This CDR3 has 13 amino acids. Trimming removed 3 bases at V and 8 bases at J, with 12 bases between. Germline V lookup: CDR1 SGDLS, CDR2 YYNGEE. CDR3 DNA sequence: TGTGCCAGCAGCGCCAGGGGGGTGGACATTCAGTACTTC. Its protein product is CASSARGVDIQYF.

This clonotype was counted at least ten times. The chain combines TRBV2 with TRBJ2-5; the D is unclear. V gave up 1 base and J gave up 6 bases, with 0 bases separating them. Germline V lookup: CDR1 SNHLY, CDR2 FYNNEI. The CDR3 is made up of 10 amino acids. The CDR3 nucleotides read TGTGCCAGCAGTGAAGAGACCCAGTACTTC. Residues: CASSEETQYF. Supplemented by reference TRBV2 and TRBJ2-5, the full variable domain reads EPEVTQTPSHQVTQMGQEVILRCVPISNHLYFYWYRQILGQKVEFLVSFYNNEISEKSEIFDDQFSVERPDGSNFTLKIRSTKLEDSAMYFCASSEETQYFGPGTRLLVL.